This T cell receptor beta chain was sequenced in a study of vaccination effects on CD4 cells after COVID-19. Overall study context: A couple of convalescent patients provided samples 16 days and one week prevaccination.

Worth noting for this clone: Antigen specificity is unknown.

Repertoires were generated with immunoSEQ multiplex PCR, while TCRdb's copy carries only in-frame clones and drops some. The sample carries 35,000 to 55,000 clones, around 79% recorded once. This CDR3 has 13 residues. Germline CDR1 is MNHNS and CDR2 is SASEGT. V dropped 2 bases and J dropped 11 bases, with 13 bases sitting between them. ViraFEST used viral peptide pools to expand antigen-specific CD4+ T cells before sequencing. Having been cultured for about ten days, the cells underwent CD4+ T cell isolation. Convalescent patients had PCR-confirmed SARS-CoV-2 infection between March and December 2020.

The V call is TRBV6-1, the J call TRBJ2-1; perhaps TRBD2 as D (5 bases). The starting material was CD4+ T cells from PBMCs cultured with a peptide pool, obtained before COVID-19 vaccination. The sequence came from a human donor who had a prior SARS-CoV-2 infection. The CDR3 region has the DNA TGTGCCAGCAGTGAAATACTAGAATCTAAGCAGTTCTTC. It specifies CASSEILESKQFF.